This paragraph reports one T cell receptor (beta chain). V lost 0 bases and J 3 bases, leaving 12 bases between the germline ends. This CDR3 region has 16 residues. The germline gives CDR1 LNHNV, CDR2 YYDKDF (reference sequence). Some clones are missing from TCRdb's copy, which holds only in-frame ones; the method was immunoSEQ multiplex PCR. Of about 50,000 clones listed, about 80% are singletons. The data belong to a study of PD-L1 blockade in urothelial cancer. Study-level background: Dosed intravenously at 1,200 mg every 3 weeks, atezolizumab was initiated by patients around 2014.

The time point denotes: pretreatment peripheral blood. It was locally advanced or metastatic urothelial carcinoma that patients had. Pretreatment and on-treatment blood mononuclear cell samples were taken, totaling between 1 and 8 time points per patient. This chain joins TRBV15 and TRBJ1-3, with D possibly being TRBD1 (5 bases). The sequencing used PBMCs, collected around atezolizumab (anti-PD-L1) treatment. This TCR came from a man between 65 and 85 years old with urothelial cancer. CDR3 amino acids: CATSRDLGGDGNTIYF. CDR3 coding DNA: TGTGCCACCAGCAGAGATCTGGGGGGAGATGGAAACACCATATATTTT.